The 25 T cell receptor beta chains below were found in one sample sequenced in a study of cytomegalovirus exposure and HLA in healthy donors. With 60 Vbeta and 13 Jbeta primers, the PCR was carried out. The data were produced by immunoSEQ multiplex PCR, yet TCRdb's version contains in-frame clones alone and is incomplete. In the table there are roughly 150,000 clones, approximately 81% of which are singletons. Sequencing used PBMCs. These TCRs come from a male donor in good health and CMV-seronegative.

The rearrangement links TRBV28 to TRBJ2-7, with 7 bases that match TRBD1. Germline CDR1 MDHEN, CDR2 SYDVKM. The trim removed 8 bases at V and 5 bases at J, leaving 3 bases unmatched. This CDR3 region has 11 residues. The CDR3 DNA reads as TGTGCCAGCCAAACAGGGGACGAGCAGTACTTC. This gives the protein CASQTGDEQYF.

The CDR3 nucleotides are TGTGCCAGCAGCCCCGGGACAGCCGGGGAGCTGTTTTTT. Amino acid sequence: CASSPGTAGELFF. This chain connects TRBV6-5 to TRBJ2-2; 7 bases map to TRBD1. CDR3 length: 13 residues. Germline values: CDR1 MNHEY, CDR2 SVGAGI. V dropped 6 bases and J dropped 6; count of bases not matched to a gene: 4.

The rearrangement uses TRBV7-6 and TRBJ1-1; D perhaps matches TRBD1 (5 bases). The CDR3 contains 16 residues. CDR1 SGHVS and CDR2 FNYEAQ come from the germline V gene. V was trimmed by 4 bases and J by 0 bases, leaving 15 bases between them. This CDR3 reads CASSSDAAGLNTEAFF. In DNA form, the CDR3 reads TGTGCCAGCAGCTCAGATGCGGCAGGGCTGAACACTGAAGCTTTCTTT.

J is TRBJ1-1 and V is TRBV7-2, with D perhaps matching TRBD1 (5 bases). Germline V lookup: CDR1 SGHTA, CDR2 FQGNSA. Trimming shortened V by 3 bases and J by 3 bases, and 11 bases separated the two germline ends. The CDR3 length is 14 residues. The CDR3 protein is CASSFSGRDTEAFF. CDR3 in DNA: TGTGCCAGCAGCTTTTCAGGGAGGGACACTGAAGCTTTCTTT.

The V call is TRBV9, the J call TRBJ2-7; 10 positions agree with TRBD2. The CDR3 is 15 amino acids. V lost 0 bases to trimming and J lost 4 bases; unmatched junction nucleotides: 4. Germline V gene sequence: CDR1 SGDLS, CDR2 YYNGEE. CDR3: CASSVELAGPYEQYF. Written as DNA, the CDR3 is TGTGCCAGCAGCGTAGAACTAGCGGGACCTTACGAGCAGTACTTC.

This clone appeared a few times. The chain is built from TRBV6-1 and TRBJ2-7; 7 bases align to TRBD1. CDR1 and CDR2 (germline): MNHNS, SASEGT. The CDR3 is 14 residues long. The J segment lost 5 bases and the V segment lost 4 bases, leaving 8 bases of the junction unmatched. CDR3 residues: CASSGRQGFNEQYF. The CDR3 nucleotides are TGTGCCAGCAGTGGGAGACAGGGCTTTAACGAGCAGTACTTC.

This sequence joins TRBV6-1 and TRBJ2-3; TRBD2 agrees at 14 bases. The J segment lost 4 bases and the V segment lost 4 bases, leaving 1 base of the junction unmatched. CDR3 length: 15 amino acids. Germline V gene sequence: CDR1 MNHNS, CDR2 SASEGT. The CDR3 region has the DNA TGTGCCAGCAGTGGACTAGCGGGGGGGCCAGATACGCAGTATTTT. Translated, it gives CASSGLAGGPDTQYF.

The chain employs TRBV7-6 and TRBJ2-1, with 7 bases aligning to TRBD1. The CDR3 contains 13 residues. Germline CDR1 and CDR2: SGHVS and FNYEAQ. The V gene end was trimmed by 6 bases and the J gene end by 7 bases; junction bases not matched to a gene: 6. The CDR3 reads CASRPDRQNEQFF. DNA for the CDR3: TGTGCCAGCAGGCCGGACAGGCAAAATGAGCAGTTCTTC.

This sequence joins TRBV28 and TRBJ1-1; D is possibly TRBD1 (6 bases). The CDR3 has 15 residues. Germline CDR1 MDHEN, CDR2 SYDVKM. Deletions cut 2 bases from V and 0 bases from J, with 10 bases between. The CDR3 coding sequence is TGTGCCAGCAGTTTAAGGACAGATTTGAACACTGAAGCTTTCTTT. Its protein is CASSLRTDLNTEAFF.

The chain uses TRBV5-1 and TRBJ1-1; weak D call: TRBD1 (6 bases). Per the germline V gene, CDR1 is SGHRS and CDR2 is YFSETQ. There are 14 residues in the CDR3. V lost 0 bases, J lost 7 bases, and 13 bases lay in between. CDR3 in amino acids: CASSLVPQGNEAFF. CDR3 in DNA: TGCGCCAGCAGCTTGGTACCACAGGGAAATGAAGCTTTCTTT.

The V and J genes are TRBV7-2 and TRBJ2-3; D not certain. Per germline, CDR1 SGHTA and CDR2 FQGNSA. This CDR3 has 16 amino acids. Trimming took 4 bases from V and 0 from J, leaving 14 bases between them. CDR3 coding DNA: TGTGCCAGCAGCTCCTTCGGGTTGACTAGCACAGATACGCAGTATTTT. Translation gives CASSSFGLTSTDTQYF.

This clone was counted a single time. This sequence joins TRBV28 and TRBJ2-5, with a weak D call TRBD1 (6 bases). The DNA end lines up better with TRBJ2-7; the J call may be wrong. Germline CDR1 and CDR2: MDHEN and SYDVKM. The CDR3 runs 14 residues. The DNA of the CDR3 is TGTGCCAGCAGCCAAACAGGGCCCCAACACGAGCAGTACTTC. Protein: CASSQTGPQHEQYF.

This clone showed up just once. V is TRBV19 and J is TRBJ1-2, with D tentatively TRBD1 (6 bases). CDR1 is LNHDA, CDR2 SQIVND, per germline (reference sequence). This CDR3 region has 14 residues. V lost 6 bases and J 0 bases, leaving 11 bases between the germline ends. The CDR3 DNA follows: TGTGCCAGTAGCTCAGGGGCGCCTAACTATGGCTACACCTTC. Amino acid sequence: CASSSGAPNYGYTF.

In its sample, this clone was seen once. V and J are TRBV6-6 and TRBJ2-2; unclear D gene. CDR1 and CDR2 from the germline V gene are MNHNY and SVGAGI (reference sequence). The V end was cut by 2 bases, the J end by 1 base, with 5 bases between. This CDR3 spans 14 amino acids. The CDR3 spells CASSYIRNTGELFF. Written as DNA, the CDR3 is TGTGCCAGCAGTTACATCAGGAACACCGGGGAGCTGTTTTTT.

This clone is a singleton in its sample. As DNA, the CDR3 is TGTGCCACCAGCAGATACCTAGCGGGAGGGCGACAAGAGACCCAGTACTTC. Protein: CATSRYLAGGRQETQYF. V is TRBV15 and J is TRBJ2-5; 12 nucleotides align to TRBD2. Germline V CDR1 and CDR2: LNHNV, YYDKDF (reference sequence). The CDR3 has 17 amino acids. Losses at the gene ends were 2 bases for V and 2 bases for J; bases not matched to a gene: 6.

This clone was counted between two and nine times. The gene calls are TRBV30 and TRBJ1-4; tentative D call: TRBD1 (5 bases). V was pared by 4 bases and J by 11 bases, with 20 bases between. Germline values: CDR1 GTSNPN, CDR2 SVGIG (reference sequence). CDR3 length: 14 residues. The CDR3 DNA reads TGTGCCTGGACCATGCGACAGTTTGGGGGGAAACTGTTTTTT. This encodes CAWTMRQFGGKLFF.

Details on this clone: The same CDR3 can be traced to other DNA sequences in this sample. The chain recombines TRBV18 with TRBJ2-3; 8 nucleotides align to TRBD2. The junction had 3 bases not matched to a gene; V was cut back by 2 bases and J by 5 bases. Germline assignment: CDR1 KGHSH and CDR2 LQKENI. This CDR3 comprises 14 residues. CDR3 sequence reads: CASSPGLAGDTQYF. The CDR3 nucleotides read TGTGCCAGCTCACCAGGACTAGCCGGAGATACGCAGTATTTT.

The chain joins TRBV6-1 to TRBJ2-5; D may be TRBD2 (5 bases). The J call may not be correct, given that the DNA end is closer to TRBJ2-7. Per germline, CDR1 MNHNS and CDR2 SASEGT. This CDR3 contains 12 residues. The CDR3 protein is CASGSGLYEQYF. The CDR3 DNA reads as TGTGCCAGCGGGTCAGGACTCTACGAGCAGTACTTC.

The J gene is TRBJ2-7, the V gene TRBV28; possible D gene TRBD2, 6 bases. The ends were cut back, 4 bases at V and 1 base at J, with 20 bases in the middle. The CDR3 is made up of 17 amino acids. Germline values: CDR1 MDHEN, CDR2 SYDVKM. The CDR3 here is CASSYRDSINWSYEQYF. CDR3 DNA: TGTGCCAGCAGTTACCGGGACTCTATTAATTGGTCCTACGAGCAGTACTTC.

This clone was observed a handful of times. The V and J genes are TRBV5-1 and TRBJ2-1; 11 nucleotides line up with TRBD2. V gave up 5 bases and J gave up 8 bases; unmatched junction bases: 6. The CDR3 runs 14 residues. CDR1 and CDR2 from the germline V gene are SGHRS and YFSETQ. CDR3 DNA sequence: TGCGCCAGCAGAGCCGGGACTAGCGGTGATGAGCAGTTCTTC. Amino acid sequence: CASRAGTSGDEQFF.

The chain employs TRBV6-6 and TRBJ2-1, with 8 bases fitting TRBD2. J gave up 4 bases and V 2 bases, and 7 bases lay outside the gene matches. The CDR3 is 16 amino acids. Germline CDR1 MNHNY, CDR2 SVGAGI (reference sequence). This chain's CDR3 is CASSYGAGGRYNEQFF. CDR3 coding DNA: TGTGCCAGCAGTTACGGCGCGGGAGGTAGATACAATGAGCAGTTCTTC.

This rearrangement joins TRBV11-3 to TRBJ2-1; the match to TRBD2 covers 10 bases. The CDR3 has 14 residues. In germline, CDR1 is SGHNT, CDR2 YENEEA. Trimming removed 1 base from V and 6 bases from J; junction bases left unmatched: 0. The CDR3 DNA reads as TGTGCCAGCAGCTTAGGGACTAGCGGCAATGAGCAGTTCTTC. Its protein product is CASSLGTSGNEQFF.

This CDR3 reads CASSLAVNRSEQFF. CDR3 in DNA: TGTGCCAGCAGCTTAGCGGTGAATAGGAGTGAGCAGTTCTTC. The chain combines TRBV7-9 with TRBJ2-1; no definite D call. The CDR3 has 14 amino acids. The germline CDR1 and CDR2 sequences are SEHNR and FQNEAQ (reference sequence). V lost 0 bases to trimming and J lost 9 bases, with 12 bases between them.

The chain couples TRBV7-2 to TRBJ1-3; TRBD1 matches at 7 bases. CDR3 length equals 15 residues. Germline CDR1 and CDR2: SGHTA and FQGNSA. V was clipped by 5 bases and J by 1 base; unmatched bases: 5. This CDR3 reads CASSARQGSGNTIYF. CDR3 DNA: TGTGCCAGCAGCGCGAGACAGGGATCTGGAAACACCATATATTTT.

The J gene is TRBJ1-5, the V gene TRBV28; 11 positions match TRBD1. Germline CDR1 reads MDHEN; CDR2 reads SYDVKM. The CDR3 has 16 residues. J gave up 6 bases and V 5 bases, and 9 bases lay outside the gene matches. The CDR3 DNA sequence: TGTGCCAGCAGTGGAGAGGGACAGGGGGTTAGTCAGCCCCAGCATTTT. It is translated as CASSGEGQGVSQPQHF.